A selection of T cell receptor beta chains follows, all from one sample in a study of T cell changes during pregnancy in multiple sclerosis. Data came from immunoSEQ multiplex PCR; TCRdb stores just in-frame clones and leaves some out. The data hold approximately 70,000 clones, with around 94% observed a single time. The sequences come from CD4+ T cells from peripheral blood mononuclear cells, collected after pregnancy. Receptors originate from a female donor with multiple sclerosis, enrolled in a pregnancy study. Both conserved end residues are part of each CDR3. The order of the fields is clone size, V gene, J gene, D gene, CDR3 protein, CDR3 DNA. D genes are given only for firm matches. The size entry is marked missing in some rows and otherwise reads once, few, many or a size class.

size: .
V: TRBV18
J: TRBJ1-1
D: TRBD1
CDR3: CASSPGQVNTEAFF
DNA: TGTGCCAGCTCACCAGGACAGGTCAACACTGAAGCTTTCTTT

size: .
V: TRBV7-3
J: TRBJ2-7
D: .
CDR3: CASSRDNSYEQYF
DNA: TGTGCCAGCAGCCGGGACAACTCCTACGAGCAGTACTTC

size: .
V: TRBV7-6
J: TRBJ2-7
D: .
CDR3: CASSFPGPGGSYEQYF
DNA: TGTGCCAGCAGCTTCCCGGGCCCAGGAGGCTCCTACGAGCAGTACTTC

size: .
V: TRBV5-4
J: TRBJ2-7
D: .
CDR3: CASSFGGPAYEQYF
DNA: TGTGCCAGCAGCTTCGGGGGGCCGGCCTACGAGCAGTACTTC

size: once
V: TRBV5-4
J: TRBJ2-7
D: .
CDR3: CASSGRGEQYF
DNA: TGTGCCAGCAGCGGCAGGGGCGAGCAGTACTTC

size: .
V: TRBV6-5
J: TRBJ2-2
D: TRBD2
CDR3: CASSYRTSGNTGELFF
DNA: TGTGCCAGCAGTTACCGAACTAGCGGGAACACCGGGGAGCTGTTTTTT

size: .
V: TRBV2
J: TRBJ2-7
D: TRBD1
CDR3: CASSRTGTGVGNEQYF
DNA: TGTGCCAGCAGTCGGACTGGGACAGGGGTAGGGAACGAGCAGTACTTC

size: once
V: TRBV7-8
J: TRBJ2-1
D: TRBD2
CDR3: CASSFRTSGRLHNEQFF
DNA: TGTGCCAGCAGCTTCCGGACTAGCGGGAGGCTTCACAATGAGCAGTTCTTC

size: .
V: TRBV6-5
J: TRBJ2-7
D: TRBD2
CDR3: CASRTSGTGSYEQYF
DNA: TGTGCCAGTAGGACTAGCGGGACAGGCTCCTACGAGCAGTACTTC

size: .
V: TRBV7-2
J: TRBJ2-3
D: TRBD2
CDR3: CASSLWSDGRSDTQYF
DNA: TGTGCCAGCAGCTTATGGTCCGACGGGAGGTCAGATACGCAGTATTTT

size: .
V: TRBV29-1
J: TRBJ2-7
D: TRBD1
CDR3: CSAGPGQGFVEQYF
DNA: TGCAGCGCTGGACCGGGACAGGGATTTGTCGAGCAGTACTTC

size: .
V: TRBV14
J: TRBJ2-7
D: .
CDR3: CASSQKLGAEQYF
DNA: TGTGCCAGCAGCCAAAAATTAGGGGCAGAACAGTACTTC

size: .
V: TRBV27
J: TRBJ2-2
D: .
CDR3: CASSLRSAIGTGELFF
DNA: TGTGCCAGCAGTTTGCGGTCCGCCATCGGCACCGGGGAGCTGTTTTTT

size: .
V: TRBV6-1
J: TRBJ2-7
D: .
CDR3: CAITQVLISYEQYF
DNA: TGTGCCATCACGCAGGTGCTCATCTCCTACGAGCAGTACTTC

size: .
V: TRBV19
J: TRBJ2-1
D: TRBD2
CDR3: CASSTTVAGLPYNEQFF
DNA: TGTGCCAGTAGTACGACTGTAGCGGGACTTCCCTACAATGAGCAGTTCTTC

size: .
V: TRBV19
J: TRBJ1-4
D: TRBD1
CDR3: CASSSGTGNNEKLFF
DNA: TGTGCCAGTAGTTCTGGGACAGGGAATAATGAAAAACTGTTTTTT

size: .
V: TRBV4-1
J: TRBJ2-7
D: .
CDR3: CASSQGLRGRGYEQYF
DNA: TGCGCCAGCAGCCAAGGACTCCGCGGTCGGGGCTACGAGCAGTACTTC

size: once
V: TRBV12-5
J: TRBJ2-7
D: TRBD1
CDR3: CASGLDLGQGLSEQYF
DNA: TGTGCTAGTGGTTTGGATCTGGGACAGGGATTGAGCGAGCAGTACTTC

size: .
V: TRBV30
J: TRBJ2-1
D: .
CDR3: CAWSAGPLAGYNEQFF
DNA: TGTGCCTGGAGTGCGGGACCATTGGCGGGGTACAATGAGCAGTTCTTC

size: once
V: TRBV10-2
J: TRBJ2-1
D: TRBD2
CDR3: CASSDPSGSYNEQFF
DNA: TGCGCCAGCAGTGATCCGAGCGGGAGTTACAATGAGCAGTTCTTC

size: few
V: TRBV6-1
J: TRBJ2-7
D: .
CDR3: CASMLGLYEQYF
DNA: TGTGCCAGCATGCTGGGACTCTACGAGCAGTACTTC

size: .
V: TRBV7-6
J: TRBJ1-2
D: .
CDR3: CASSHPGAYGYTF
DNA: TGTGCCAGCAGCCACCCAGGGGCATATGGCTACACCTTC

size: .
V: TRBV28
J: TRBJ1-1
D: .
CDR3: CASSSTAMNTEAFF
DNA: TGTGCCAGCAGTTCGACAGCTATGAACACTGAAGCTTTCTTT

size: .
V: TRBV5-6
J: TRBJ2-3
D: .
CDR3: CASSPTPGRAADTQYF
DNA: TGTGCCAGCAGCCCCACCCCTGGCAGGGCGGCAGATACGCAGTATTTT

size: .
V: TRBV6-5
J: TRBJ2-3
D: .
CDR3: CASSSQAIGGTDTQYF
DNA: TGTGCCAGCAGTTCTCAGGCGATCGGGGGTACAGATACGCAGTATTTT

size: .
V: TRBV5-1
J: TRBJ2-3
D: TRBD1
CDR3: CASSHGQGADTQYF
DNA: TGCGCCAGCAGCCACGGACAGGGGGCAGATACGCAGTATTTT

size: .
V: TRBV6-5
J: TRBJ2-7
D: TRBD2
CDR3: CATGLAGIYEQYF
DNA: TGTGCCACAGGACTAGCGGGAATCTACGAGCAGTACTTC

size: .
V: TRBV10-3
J: TRBJ2-3
D: .
CDR3: CAIGGGPDTQYF
DNA: TGTGCCATCGGGGGGGGCCCGGATACGCAGTATTTT

size: once
V: TRBV4-3
J: TRBJ2-1
D: .
CDR3: CASSQEARGGQEQFF
DNA: TGCGCCAGCAGCCAGGAGGCTCGGGGGGGACAGGAGCAGTTCTTC

size: few
V: TRBV30
J: TRBJ2-7
D: TRBD1
CDR3: CAWTHLAGGEQYF
DNA: TGTGCCTGGACCCACCTGGCAGGGGGCGAGCAGTACTTC

size: .
V: TRBV15
J: TRBJ2-4
D: .
CDR3: CATSIPTPSIQYF
DNA: TGTGCCACCAGCATCCCGACACCCAGCATTCAGTACTTC

size: once
V: TRBV7-2
J: TRBJ1-1
D: TRBD1
CDR3: CASSPQGMNTEAFF
DNA: TGTGCCAGCAGCCCACAGGGGATGAACACTGAAGCTTTCTTT

size: .
V: TRBV6-1
J: TRBJ2-1
D: TRBD2
CDR3: CASSALAGVGARGDEQFF
DNA: TGTGCCAGCAGTGCACTAGCGGGAGTAGGCGCCCGGGGGGATGAGCAGTTCTTC

size: .
V: TRBV27
J: TRBJ2-1
D: .
CDR3: CASSARLAYNEQFF
DNA: TGTGCCAGCAGTGCAAGACTAGCCTACAATGAGCAGTTCTTC

size: .
V: TRBV7-2
J: TRBJ2-3
D: TRBD2
CDR3: CASSGPGLPSTDTQYF
DNA: TGTGCCAGCAGCGGACCGGGACTACCCAGCACAGATACGCAGTATTTT

size: .
V: TRBV5-8
J: TRBJ2-4
D: .
CDR3: CASSLAVLQYF
DNA: TGTGCCAGCAGCTTAGCGGTCCTTCAGTACTTC

size: .
V: TRBV29-1
J: TRBJ1-2
D: .
CDR3: CSVERAGYGYTF
DNA: TGCAGCGTTGAGAGGGCAGGCTATGGCTACACCTTC

size: .
V: TRBV5-4
J: TRBJ1-2
D: .
CDR3: CASSLGDMMLYGYTF
DNA: TGTGCCAGCAGCTTGGGGGACATGATGCTCTATGGCTACACCTTC

size: .
V: TRBV28
J: TRBJ2-1
D: .
CDR3: CASSLWSPLNEQFF
DNA: TGTGCCAGCAGTTTATGGAGCCCGCTCAATGAGCAGTTCTTC

size: .
V: TRBV5-8
J: TRBJ2-3
D: TRBD1
CDR3: CASSLLAGGSPDTQYF
DNA: TGTGCCAGCAGCTTGCTAGCAGGGGGCTCTCCAGATACGCAGTATTTT

size: .
V: TRBV19
J: TRBJ1-5
D: .
CDR3: CASSRGQPGQPQHF
DNA: TGTGCCAGTAGTAGGGGCCAGCCTGGGCAGCCCCAGCATTTT

size: .
V: TRBV2
J: TRBJ2-7
D: .
CDR3: CASSELDNYEQYF
DNA: TGTGCCAGCAGCGAGCTGGACAACTACGAGCAGTACTTC

size: .
V: TRBV28
J: TRBJ2-4
D: .
CDR3: CASSSPPRAKNIQYF
DNA: TGTGCCAGCAGCTCCCCTCCGCGGGCCAAAAACATTCAGTACTTC

size: .
V: TRBV19
J: TRBJ2-7
D: TRBD2
CDR3: CASSARTSGSFHEQYF
DNA: TGTGCCAGTAGTGCCCGGACTAGCGGGAGCTTCCACGAGCAGTACTTC

size: .
V: TRBV27
J: TRBJ1-3
D: .
CDR3: CASSLSMPLDSGNTIYF
DNA: TGTGCCAGCAGTTTATCGATGCCTCTAGACTCTGGAAACACCATATATTTT

size: .
V: TRBV30
J: TRBJ2-1
D: TRBD1
CDR3: CAWKQGAANNEQFF
DNA: TGTGCCTGGAAACAGGGGGCGGCGAACAATGAGCAGTTCTTC

size: .
V: TRBV7-9
J: TRBJ2-3
D: TRBD2
CDR3: CASSLRALAGVIADTQYF
DNA: TGTGCCAGCAGCTTACGGGCCTTAGCGGGAGTAATAGCAGATACGCAGTATTTT

size: .
V: TRBV23-1
J: TRBJ2-7
D: .
CDR3: CASSQLGSYEQYF
DNA: TGCGCCAGCAGTCAATTGGGCAGCTACGAGCAGTACTTC

size: .
V: TRBV4-2
J: TRBJ2-3
D: .
CDR3: CASSRTTDGDTDTQYF
DNA: TGTGCCAGCAGCCGGACGACTGACGGGGACACAGATACGCAGTATTTT

size: .
V: TRBV2
J: TRBJ2-7
D: .
CDR3: CASRLGLSYEQYF
DNA: TGTGCCAGCAGATTGGGCCTATCCTACGAGCAGTACTTC

size: .
V: TRBV19
J: TRBJ2-1
D: TRBD2
CDR3: CASKVGTSYNEQFF
DNA: TGTGCCAGTAAGGTCGGGACTAGCTACAATGAGCAGTTCTTC

size: few
V: TRBV19
J: TRBJ2-7
D: .
CDR3: CASRGPVYEQYF
DNA: TGTGCCAGTAGGGGGCCCGTCTACGAGCAGTACTTC

size: .
V: TRBV28
J: TRBJ2-3
D: TRBD2
CDR3: CASRKRVISSGVSTDTQYF
DNA: TGTGCCAGCCGTAAGAGGGTCATAAGTAGCGGGGTTAGCACAGATACGCAGTATTTT

size: .
V: TRBV7-9
J: TRBJ1-1
D: .
CDR3: CASSLAVVNTEAFF
DNA: TGTGCCAGCAGCTTAGCGGTAGTGAACACTGAAGCTTTCTTT

size: .
V: TRBV5-1
J: TRBJ2-7
D: TRBD1
CDR3: CASSPGQGAYEQYF
DNA: TGCGCCAGCAGCCCAGGACAGGGGGCCTACGAGCAGTACTTC

size: .
V: TRBV11-2
J: TRBJ2-3
D: TRBD2
CDR3: CASSSGLAGRTDTQYF
DNA: TGTGCCAGCAGCTCGGGACTAGCGGGTCGCACAGATACGCAGTATTTT

size: .
V: TRBV20-1
J: TRBJ2-5
D: .
CDR3: CSAGLQETQYF
DNA: TGCAGTGCCGGACTACAAGAGACCCAGTACTTC

size: .
V: TRBV5-1
J: TRBJ2-3
D: TRBD2
CDR3: CASSPHLAGVGDTQYF
DNA: TGCGCCAGCAGCCCTCACTTAGCGGGAGTCGGAGATACGCAGTATTTT

size: .
V: TRBV11-2
J: TRBJ1-1
D: .
CDR3: CASSFRGLGWTEAFF
DNA: TGTGCCAGCAGCTTCCGGGGTTTGGGTTGGACTGAAGCTTTCTTT

size: .
V: TRBV11-3
J: TRBJ2-1
D: .
CDR3: CASSLGGGYNEQFF
DNA: TGTGCCAGCAGCTTAGGTGGAGGCTACAATGAGCAGTTCTTC